The clone carrying this T cell receptor beta chain was detected only a few times. Looked up from germline, CDR1 is SNHLY and CDR2 is FYNNEI. Deletions cut 7 bases from V and 6 bases from J, with 9 bases between. The CDR3 consists of 12 residues. The data belong to a study of blood T cell repertoires in COVID-19. Only in-frame clones appear in the TCRdb table, and some are missing; sequencing was by immunoSEQ multiplex PCR. This table holds about 270,000 clones, 86% found once. Sequencing was performed on peripheral blood. This TCR was recovered from a woman under 40 with COVID-19, enrolled during active disease. This chain links TRBV2 with TRBJ1-4; no clear D. For the CDR3, the DNA is TGTGCCAGCATAGAGGAAGATGAAAAACTGTTTTTT. It specifies CASIEEDEKLFF.